Below, 3 T cell receptor beta chains from the same sample are listed, as sequenced in a study of tumor-infiltrating lymphocytes in primary liver carcinoma. Co-extracted RNA and DNA came from approximately 20-30 mg of unsorted bulk tissue. The investigators made TCR beta cDNA from about 500 ng total RNA, using a constant-region primer. Nested multiplex PCR, run for three rounds with slightly modified ARM-PCR, yielded TCR beta libraries. TRBV1-TRBV30 forward primers paired with a C-beta reverse primer were used in the first two PCR rounds, which ran approximately 10 cycles each. Each CDR3 protein is one row after TCRdb ran MiXCR on the multiplex PCR reads. The data show 100,000 or so distinct CDR3 sequences, roughly 80% seen once. The sequenced sample consisted of liver tumor tissue from sampling region 3. Subset of the sample: tumor region T3, left-lateral pole. The receptors stem from a man aged 35-49 years with primary liver carcinoma and hepatitis B virus infection.

This chain joins TRBV29-1 and TRBJ2-1; TRBD1 is a possible D gene (5 bases). Germline V gene data show CDR1 as SQVTM and CDR2 as ANQGSEA. This CDR3 is built from 15 residues. This CDR3 reads CDVNLSRGNTNEQFF. The DNA of the CDR3 is TGCGACGTTAATCTTTCTAGGGGCAATACCAATGAGCAGTTCTTC.

Points on this clonotype: A read error may produce the germline difference seen at one junction end. This chain joins TRBV6-5 and TRBJ2-7, with TRBD2 identical over 7 bases. CDR1 is MNHEY, CDR2 SVGAGI, per germline. There are 12 residues in the CDR3. The chain's CDR3 is CAGSGGLNDQYF. CDR3 in DNA: TGTGCCGGCAGTGGGGGACTAAACGACCAGTACTTC.

This chain links TRBV20-1 with TRBJ1-5; D is unclear. The CDR3 extends over 14 amino acids. V was trimmed by 0 bases and J by 4 bases, leaving 10 bases between them. Germline loops: CDR1 DFQATT, CDR2 SNEGSKA (reference sequence). For the CDR3, the DNA is TGCAGTGCTAGAGATTCGGGGAGGAATCAGCCCCAGCATTTT. Translated, it gives CSARDSGRNQPQHF.